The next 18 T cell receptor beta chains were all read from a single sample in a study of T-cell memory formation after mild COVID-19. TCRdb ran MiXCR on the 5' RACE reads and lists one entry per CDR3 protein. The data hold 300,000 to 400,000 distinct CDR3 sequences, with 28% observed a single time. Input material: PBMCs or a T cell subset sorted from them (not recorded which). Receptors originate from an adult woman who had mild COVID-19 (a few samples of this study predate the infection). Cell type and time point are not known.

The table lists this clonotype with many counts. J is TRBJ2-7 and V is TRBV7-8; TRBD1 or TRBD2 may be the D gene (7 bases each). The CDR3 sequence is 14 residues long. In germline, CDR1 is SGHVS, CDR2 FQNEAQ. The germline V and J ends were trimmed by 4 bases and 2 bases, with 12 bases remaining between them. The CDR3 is CASSSGGGTYEQYF. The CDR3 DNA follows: TGTGCCAGCAGCTCAGGGGGGGGAACCTACGAGCAGTACTTC.

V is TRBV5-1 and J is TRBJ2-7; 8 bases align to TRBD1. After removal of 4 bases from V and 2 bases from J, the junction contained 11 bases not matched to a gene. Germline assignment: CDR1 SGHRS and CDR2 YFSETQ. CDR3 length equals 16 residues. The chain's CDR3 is CASSHPEDRETYEQYF. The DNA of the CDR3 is TGCGCCAGCAGCCACCCTGAGGACAGGGAGACCTACGAGCAGTACTTC.

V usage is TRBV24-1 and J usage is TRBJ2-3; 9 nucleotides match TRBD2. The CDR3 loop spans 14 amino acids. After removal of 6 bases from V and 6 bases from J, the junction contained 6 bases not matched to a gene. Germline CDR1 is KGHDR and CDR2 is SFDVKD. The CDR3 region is CATSLAGVKDTQYF. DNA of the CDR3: TGTGCCACCAGTTTAGCGGGAGTCAAGGATACGCAGTATTTT.

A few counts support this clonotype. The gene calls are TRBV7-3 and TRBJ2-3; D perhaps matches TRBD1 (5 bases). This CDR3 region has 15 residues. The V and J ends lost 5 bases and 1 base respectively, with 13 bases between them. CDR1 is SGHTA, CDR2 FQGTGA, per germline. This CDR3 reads CASSPQGYRTDTQYF. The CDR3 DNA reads TGTGCCAGCAGCCCCCAGGGCTACCGCACAGATACGCAGTATTTT.

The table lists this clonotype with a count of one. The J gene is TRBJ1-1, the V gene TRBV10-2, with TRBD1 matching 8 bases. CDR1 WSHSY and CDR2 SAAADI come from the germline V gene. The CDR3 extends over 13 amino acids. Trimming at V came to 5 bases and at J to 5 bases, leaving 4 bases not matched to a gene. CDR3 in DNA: TGCGCCAGCAGTAGTCAGGGGGCAACTGAAGCTTTCTTT. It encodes CASSSQGATEAFF.

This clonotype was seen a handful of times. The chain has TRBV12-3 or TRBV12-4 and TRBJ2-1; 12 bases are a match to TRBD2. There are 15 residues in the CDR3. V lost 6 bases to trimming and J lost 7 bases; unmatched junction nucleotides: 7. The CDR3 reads CASRLAGGHTNEQFF. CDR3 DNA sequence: TGTGCCAGCAGGCTAGCGGGGGGGCATACGAATGAGCAGTTCTTC.

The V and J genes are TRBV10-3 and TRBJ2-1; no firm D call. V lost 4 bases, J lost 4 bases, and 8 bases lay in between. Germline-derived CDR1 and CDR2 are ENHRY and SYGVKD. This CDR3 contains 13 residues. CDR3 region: CAISASTYNEQFF. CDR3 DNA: TGTGCCATCAGTGCATCAACTTACAATGAGCAGTTCTTC.

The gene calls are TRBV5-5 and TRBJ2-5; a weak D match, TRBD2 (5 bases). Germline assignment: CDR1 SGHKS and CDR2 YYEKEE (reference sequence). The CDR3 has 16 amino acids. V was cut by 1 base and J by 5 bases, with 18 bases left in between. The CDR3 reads CASSLFQDPSGETQYF. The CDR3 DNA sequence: TGTGCCAGCAGCTTGTTCCAGGACCCCTCGGGGGAGACCCAGTACTTC.

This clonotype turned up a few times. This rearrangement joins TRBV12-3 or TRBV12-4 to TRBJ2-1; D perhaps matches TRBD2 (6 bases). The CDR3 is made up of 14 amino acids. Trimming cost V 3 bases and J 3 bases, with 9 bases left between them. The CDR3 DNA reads TGTGCCAGCAGTTTGCAGGACTACTACAATGAGCAGTTCTTC. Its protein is CASSLQDYYNEQFF.

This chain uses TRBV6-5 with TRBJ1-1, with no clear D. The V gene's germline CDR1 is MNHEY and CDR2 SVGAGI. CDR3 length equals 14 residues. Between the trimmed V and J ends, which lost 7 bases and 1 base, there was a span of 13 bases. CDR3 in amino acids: CASKTGGKNTEAFF. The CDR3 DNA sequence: TGTGCCAGCAAAACTGGAGGGAAGAACACTGAAGCTTTCTTT.

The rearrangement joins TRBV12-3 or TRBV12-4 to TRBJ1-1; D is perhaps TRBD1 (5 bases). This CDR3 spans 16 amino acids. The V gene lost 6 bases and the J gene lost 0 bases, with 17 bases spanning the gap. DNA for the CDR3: TGTGCCAGCAGCATTTGGGGGGACCTCATGAACACTGAAGCTTTCTTT. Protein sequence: CASSIWGDLMNTEAFF.

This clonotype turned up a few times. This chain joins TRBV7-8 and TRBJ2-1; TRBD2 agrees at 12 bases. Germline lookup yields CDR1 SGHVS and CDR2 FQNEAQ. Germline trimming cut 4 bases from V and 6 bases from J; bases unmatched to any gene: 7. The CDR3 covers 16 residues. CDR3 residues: CASSWPSGGAGNEQFF. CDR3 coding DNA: TGTGCCAGCAGCTGGCCTAGCGGGGGGGCCGGCAATGAGCAGTTCTTC. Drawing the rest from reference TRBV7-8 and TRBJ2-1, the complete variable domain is GAGVSQSPRYKVAKRGQDVALRCDPISGHVSLFWYQQALGQGPEFLTYFQNEAQLDKSGLPSDRFFAERPEGSVSTLKIQRTQQEDSAVYLCASSWPSGGAGNEQFFGPGTRLTVL.

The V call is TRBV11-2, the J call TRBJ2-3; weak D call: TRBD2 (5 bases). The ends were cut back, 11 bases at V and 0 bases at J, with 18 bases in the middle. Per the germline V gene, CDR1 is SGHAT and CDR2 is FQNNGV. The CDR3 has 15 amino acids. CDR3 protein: CACAGRAASTDTQYF. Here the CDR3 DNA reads TGTGCCTGCGCCGGGCGGGCGGCTAGCACAGATACGCAGTATTTT.

CDR3 sequence (DNA): TGTGCCAGCAGCTTAGAAGGGGGTGAGACCCAGTACTTC. It is translated as CASSLEGGETQYF. The chain is built from TRBV7-2 and TRBJ2-5; D is possibly TRBD1 (6 bases). The CDR3 loop spans 13 amino acids. Germline CDR1 is SGHTA and CDR2 is FQGNSA. V gave up 1 base and J gave up 5 bases, with 8 bases separating them. Full variable domain (remainder filled in from reference TRBV7-2 and TRBJ2-5): GAGVSQSPSNKVTEKGKDVELRCDPISGHTALYWYRQSLGQGLEFLIYFQGNSAPDKSGLPSDRFSAERTGGSVSTLTIQRTQQEDSAVYLCASSLEGGETQYFGPGTRLLVL.

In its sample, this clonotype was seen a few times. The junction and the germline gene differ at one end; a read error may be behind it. CDR3: CASSLLQRERRGGELFF. The CDR3, as DNA: TGTGCTAGCAGCTTACTCCAGCGGGAGAGGCGGGGCGGGGAGCTGTTTTTT. This chain uses TRBV7-7 with TRBJ2-2; 8 bases are shared with TRBD2. This CDR3 has 17 residues. CDR1 and CDR2 from the germline V gene are SSHAT and FNYEAQ (reference sequence).

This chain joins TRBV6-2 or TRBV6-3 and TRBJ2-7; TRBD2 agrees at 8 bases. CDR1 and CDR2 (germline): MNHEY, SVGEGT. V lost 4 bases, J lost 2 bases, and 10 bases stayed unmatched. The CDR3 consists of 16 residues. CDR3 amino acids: CASSFYGGGKTYEQYF. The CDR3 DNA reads TGTGCCAGCAGTTTCTACGGGGGGGGAAAAACCTACGAGCAGTACTTC.

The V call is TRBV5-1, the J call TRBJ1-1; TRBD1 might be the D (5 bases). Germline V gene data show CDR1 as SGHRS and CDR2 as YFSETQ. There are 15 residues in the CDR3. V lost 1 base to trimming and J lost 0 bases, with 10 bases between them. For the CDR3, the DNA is TGCGCCAGCAGCTTGTCACGGGGCTTGAACACTGAAGCTTTCTTT. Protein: CASSLSRGLNTEAFF.

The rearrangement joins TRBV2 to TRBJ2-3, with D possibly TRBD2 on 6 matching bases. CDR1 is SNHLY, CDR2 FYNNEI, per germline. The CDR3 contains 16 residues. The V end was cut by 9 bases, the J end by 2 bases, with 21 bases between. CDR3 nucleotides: TGTGCCAGTCGAACCCCTGGCGGGGACCACACAGATACGCAGTATTTT. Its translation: CASRTPGGDHTDTQYF.